This T cell receptor beta chain is drawn from a study of OX40 agonist ivuxolimab in advanced cancers. Notes on the research overall: Ivuxolimab, which targeted the costimulatory receptor OX40 (CD134), was an agonistic, fully human IgG2 monoclonal antibody. In the dose-escalation cohort, around four fifths of patients were male, and the mean age was roughly 56 years with a range of roughly 20 to 79. Patients were allowed to have had prior anti-PD-1, anti-PD-L1 or anti-CTLA-4 therapy, and 30% to 40% of the dose-escalation patients had previously received checkpoint inhibitors. The monotherapy dose-escalation portion (N of about 57 patients) of the phase I ivuxolimab trial is reported in the paper. The point of sequencing TCRbeta in the periphery was to test whether ivuxolimab changed TCR sequence diversity and drove clonal T-cell expansion. Intravenous ivuxolimab was administered to patients every 2 weeks at six dose levels: 0.01, 0.1, 0.3, 1.5, 3 and 10 mg/kg. Of the roughly 51 patients in dose escalation, about 19 had hepatocellular carcinoma, some 15 had melanoma, 9 had renal cell carcinoma and 9 had head and neck cancer. Partial responses were achieved by three dose-escalation patients, of whom one had hepatocellular carcinoma and two had cutaneous melanoma. The research as a whole found: Low levels of normalized T-cell clonal expansion were also seen in some patients who did not respond. In the 0.1-3.0 mg/kg groups, partial responders were among the patients with the lowest normalized peripheral clonal expansion, particularly in CD8+ T cells. At doses of 0.1 to 3.0 mg/kg, clonal expansion of both CD4+ and CD8+ blood T cells was observed from baseline to week 6. Which antigens the clonally expanded peripheral T cells were specific for was not determined. On average, CD8+ T cells showed more expanded clones than CD4+ T cells after ivuxolimab.

To sequence the TCRbeta CDR3 region, genomic DNA was isolated from the sorted cells. TCRbeta CDR3 regions were sequenced using the immunoSEQ Assay. The table was pulled from immuneACCESS by TCRdb, which kept in-frame rearrangements only. Such tables lose some clones; where checked, under half of the loss comes from unresolved V genes, and the rest has no known cause. The sample yields 70,000 to 90,000 clones; roughly 89% were counted once. The ten largest clones capture 8.4% of the sample. Patients with a history of autoimmune disease or receiving systemic immunosuppression were excluded from the trial. Peripheral blood for TCR sequencing was collected from all dose cohorts at baseline, on cycle 4 day 1, and on cycle 7 day 1. Samples came from an open-label, multicenter, first-in-human phase I dose-escalation trial of ivuxolimab. Adults with locally advanced or metastatic melanoma, renal cell, hepatocellular, or head and neck squamous cell carcinoma were enrolled in the trial. Before TCR sequencing, CD4+ and CD8+ T cells were separately sorted from peripheral blood.

V and J are truncated by 4 bases and 5 bases respectively, leaving an intervening sequence of 10 bases. Via the germline V gene, CDR1 is SQVTM and CDR2 ANQGSEA. The CDR3 goes from the cysteine to the phenylalanine over 12 residues. Solely the CDR3 DNA is kept, with 36 bases framed from the first base. This clone was found once. Its antigen is unknown. No per-base quality is available; no much larger clone lies one base away. This sequence was found in an adult with an advanced solid tumor such as melanoma, head and neck, liver or kidney cancer. The source material was CD4+ or CD8+ T cells sorted from blood, sampled in a trial of the OX40 agonist ivuxolimab. This receptor chain uses TRBV29-1 and TRBJ2-3, with the D gene too uncertain to name. The encoded CDR3 is CSVGPPGDTQYF. The DNA is TGCAGCGTTGGGCCCCCGGGAGATACGCAGTATTTT.